The 24 T cell receptor beta chains reported below all come from one sample, sequenced in a study of vaccination effects on CD4 cells after COVID-19. The data were produced by immunoSEQ multiplex PCR, yet TCRdb's version contains in-frame clones alone and is incomplete. The repertoire holds about 22,000 clones, with approximately 81% as singletons. Before sequencing took place, the ViraFEST assay used viral peptide pools to expand antigen-specific CD4+ T cells. Following culture for roughly 10 days, CD4+ T cells were isolated. No vaccinee had earlier SARS-CoV-2 infection, and nucleocapsid antibodies were negative. The antigens for these receptors are not known. This sample comprised CD4+ T cells from PBMCs cultured with HCoV-NL63 spike peptides, obtained before COVID-19 vaccination. These receptors originate from a human donor who received a COVID-19 vaccine.

CDR3 sequence: CASSVGESSTDTQYF. The CDR3 nucleotides read TGTGCCAGCAGCGTAGGGGAGTCTAGCACAGATACGCAGTATTTT. This sequence joins TRBV7-9 and TRBJ2-3, with D perhaps matching TRBD1 or TRBD2 (5 bases each). V was cut by 5 bases and J by 0 bases, with 12 bases left in between. The CDR3 sequence is 15 residues long. Germline values: CDR1 SEHNR, CDR2 FQNEAQ (reference sequence).

This chain joins TRBV7-2 and TRBJ2-5; a possible D gene is TRBD1 (6 bases). Trimming shortened V by 3 bases and J by 5 bases, and 16 bases separated the two germline ends. This CDR3 has 15 residues. Looked up from germline, CDR1 is SGHTA and CDR2 is FQGNSA. The CDR3 reads CASSFLTGYKETQYF. The CDR3 coding sequence is TGTGCCAGCAGCTTCCTCACAGGGTACAAGGAGACCCAGTACTTC.

This clone was seen only a few times. This CDR3 is CASRYRGHNSPLHF. In DNA, the CDR3 is TGTGCCAGCAGGTACAGGGGGCATAATTCACCCCTCCACTTT. The chain links TRBV2 to TRBJ1-6; 9 bases match TRBD1. The CDR3 runs to 14 residues. With V trimmed by 6 bases and J by 5 bases, 2 bases remained unmatched. Germline assignment: CDR1 SNHLY and CDR2 FYNNEI. The variable domain in full, completed from reference TRBV2 and TRBJ1-6, reads EPEVTQTPSHQVTQMGQEVILRCVPISNHLYFYWYRQILGQKVEFLVSFYNNEISEKSEIFDDQFSVERPDGSNFTLKIRSTKLEDSAMYFCASRYRGHNSPLHFGNGTRLTVT.

The V call is TRBV6-1, the J call TRBJ2-2; 10 bases map to TRBD2. The V gene's germline CDR1 is MNHNS and CDR2 SASEGT. The junction had 3 bases not matched to a gene; V was cut back by 4 bases and J by 1 base. The CDR3 loop spans 16 amino acids. CDR3 DNA sequence: TGTGCCAGCAGTGGCAGACTAGCGGGGAACACCGGGGAGCTGTTTTTT. Protein sequence: CASSGRLAGNTGELFF.

V gene TRBV28 combines with J gene TRBJ2-7, with D possibly matching TRBD1 (5 bases). The CDR3 covers 14 residues. Trimming cost V 6 bases and J 4 bases, with 16 bases left between them. Germline CDR1 MDHEN, CDR2 SYDVKM. The CDR3 is CASSVGRATYEQYF. As DNA, the CDR3 is TGTGCCAGCAGCGTTGGCAGGGCAACTTACGAGCAGTACTTC.

This clone has more than one count but fewer than ten. The V and J genes are TRBV7-2 and TRBJ2-1; 10 bases map to TRBD2. Per germline, CDR1 SGHTA and CDR2 FQGNSA. The CDR3 loop spans 15 amino acids. The ends lost 0 bases at V and 5 bases at J; junction bases unmatched: 1. CDR3 sequence: CASSLASGGHNEQFF. The CDR3 region has the DNA TGTGCCAGCAGCTTAGCTAGCGGGGGGCACAATGAGCAGTTCTTC. The full variable domain, in which reference TRBV7-2 and TRBJ2-1 provide the parts outside the CDR3, is GAGVSQSPSNKVTEKGKDVELRCDPISGHTALYWYRQSLGQGLEFLIYFQGNSAPDKSGLPSDRFSAERTGGSVSTLTIQRTQQEDSAVYLCASSLASGGHNEQFFGPGTRLTVL.

J is TRBJ2-5 and V is TRBV30; D call uncertain. The CDR3 has 10 amino acids. The ends were cut back, 3 bases at V and 5 bases at J, with 4 bases in the middle. Germline CDR1 and CDR2: GTSNPN and SVGIG (reference sequence). CDR3 in DNA: TGTGCCTGGAGGGGGGAGACCCAGTACTTC. Its translation: CAWRGETQYF. The complete variable domain, with remaining parts taken from reference TRBV30 and TRBJ2-5, reads SQTIHQWPATLVQPVGSPLSLECTVEGTSNPNLYWYRQAAGRGLQLLFYSVGIGQISSEVPQNLSASRPQDRQFILSSKKLLLSDSGFYLCAWRGETQYFGPGTRLLVL.

This chain links TRBV5-1 with TRBJ1-2, with 7 nucleotides matching TRBD1. CDR1 and CDR2 from the germline V gene are SGHRS and YFSETQ. The CDR3 covers 14 residues. The V gene end was trimmed by 4 bases and the J gene end by 5 bases; junction bases not matched to a gene: 8. In DNA form, the CDR3 reads TGCGCCAGCAGCCCGGGGGACAGAACTTATGGCTACACCTTC. This encodes CASSPGDRTYGYTF.

This sequence joins TRBV27 and TRBJ1-5; maybe TRBD1 (6 bases). The CDR3 has 15 amino acids. Trimming removed 5 bases from V and 5 bases from J, with 16 bases in between. The germline V gene encodes CDR1 MNHEY and CDR2 SMNVEV (reference sequence). In DNA, the CDR3 is TGTGCCAGCAGTCGAGGGGGGCTGAGGGATCAGCCCCAGCATTTT. This encodes CASSRGGLRDQPQHF.

The chain is built from TRBV9 and TRBJ1-5; a weak D match, TRBD1 (6 bases). Trimming cost V 4 bases and J 9 bases, with 17 bases left between them. CDR3 length: 14 amino acids. Germline lookup yields CDR1 SGDLS and CDR2 YYNGEE. The DNA for the CDR3 is TGTGCCAGCAGCCCATATCCAGACAGGACGCCCCAGCATTTT. Encoded protein: CASSPYPDRTPQHF.

The chain links TRBV25-1 to TRBJ2-2, with TRBD1 matching over 7 bases. This CDR3 region has 16 residues. The germline V gene has CDR1 MGHDK and CDR2 SYGVNS. V trimming: 4 bases; J trimming: 0 bases; junction bases outside the gene matches: 5. CDR3 sequence (DNA): TGTGCCAGCAGTGGAACAACAGGGGCGAACACCGGGGAGCTGTTTTTT. Translation: CASSGTTGANTGELFF.

The chain combines TRBV7-9 with TRBJ2-5, with TRBD1 matching 7 bases. CDR3 size: 14 residues. After removal of 1 base from V and 3 bases from J, the junction contained 2 bases not matched to a gene. Germline-derived CDR1 and CDR2 are SEHNR and FQNEAQ (reference sequence). The DNA of the CDR3 is TGTGCCAGCAGCTTAGGAACAGGGGAAGAGACCCAGTACTTC. It codes for CASSLGTGEETQYF. The whole variable domain, remainder taken from reference TRBV7-9 and TRBJ2-5, is DTGVSQNPRHKITKRGQNVTFRCDPISEHNRLYWYRQTLGQGPEFLTYFQNEAQLEKSRLLSDRFSAERPKGSFSTLEIQRTEQGDSAMYLCASSLGTGEETQYFGPGTRLLVL.

The gene calls are TRBV6-5 and TRBJ2-1; 12 bases align to TRBD2. The CDR3 has 15 residues. The junction had 7 bases not matched to a gene; V was cut back by 5 bases and J by 8 bases. The germline V gene has CDR1 MNHEY and CDR2 SVGAGI. This CDR3 is CASSPSTSGSYEQFF. In nucleotides, the CDR3 is TGTGCCAGCAGTCCATCGACTAGCGGGAGTTATGAGCAGTTCTTC.

V usage is TRBV6-4 and J usage is TRBJ2-7, with 7 positions matching TRBD1. This CDR3 spans 14 amino acids. With 6 bases clipped from V and 1 base from J, the junction kept 6 bases outside the gene matches. In germline, CDR1 is MRHNA, CDR2 SNTAGT. This chain's CDR3 is CASSLRDSSYEQYF. The CDR3, as DNA: TGTGCCAGCAGCCTCCGGGACAGTTCCTACGAGCAGTACTTC.

Only a few counts were recorded for this clone. The chain couples TRBV28 to TRBJ1-6; D gene unclear. V lost 6 bases and J 0 bases, leaving 6 bases between the germline ends. The CDR3 covers 14 residues. The germline V gene has CDR1 MDHEN and CDR2 SYDVKM. The CDR3 loop reads CASSTSSYNSPLHF. The CDR3 region has the DNA TGTGCCAGCAGCACTAGCTCCTATAATTCACCCCTCCACTTT. The complete variable domain, with remaining parts taken from reference TRBV28 and TRBJ1-6, reads DVKVTQSSRYLVKRTGEKVFLECVQDMDHENMFWYRQDPGLGLRLIYFSYDVKMKEKGDIPEGYSVSREKKERFSLILESASTNQTSMYLCASSTSSYNSPLHFGNGTRLTVT.

CDR3 residues: CASSWRLEGGTYEQYF. CDR3 nucleotide sequence: TGCGCCAGCAGCTGGAGGTTGGAGGGAGGTACCTACGAGCAGTACTTC. This sequence joins TRBV5-1 and TRBJ2-7; TRBD2 might be the D (6 bases). The germline CDR1 and CDR2 sequences are SGHRS and YFSETQ. The germline V and J ends were trimmed by 3 bases and 2 bases, with 18 bases remaining between them. This CDR3 has 16 amino acids.

The chain combines TRBV7-2 with TRBJ2-2, with 8 bases matching TRBD2. This CDR3 spans 17 amino acids. With V trimmed by 4 bases and J by 2 bases, 9 bases remained unmatched. CDR1 and CDR2 (germline): SGHTA, FQGNSA. CDR3 sequence reads: CASSSPSGGPNTGELFF. The CDR3 DNA reads as TGTGCCAGCAGCTCGCCCAGCGGGGGCCCAAACACCGGGGAGCTGTTTTTT.

This clone was picked up a small number of times. This chain uses TRBV6-2 or TRBV6-3 with TRBJ2-7, with D tentatively TRBD1 (5 bases). CDR3 length: 12 residues. The ends were cut back, 5 bases at V and 4 bases at J, with 9 bases in the middle. CDR1 MNHEY and CDR2 SVGEGT come from the germline V gene. As DNA, the CDR3 is TGTGCCAGCAGTCTGACAGAGTACGAGCAGTACTTC. Its protein is CASSLTEYEQYF.

The rearrangement uses TRBV12-3 or TRBV12-4 and TRBJ1-2; a weak D match, TRBD1 (5 bases). The CDR3 spans 13 residues. The V gene lost 3 bases and the J gene lost 4 bases, with 9 bases spanning the gap. CDR3 loop: CASSFRGGYGYTF. DNA of the CDR3: TGTGCCAGCAGTTTTAGGGGCGGCTATGGCTACACCTTC.

The chain joins TRBV7-8 to TRBJ2-5; D is perhaps TRBD1 (5 bases). This CDR3 has 16 amino acids. V lost 3 bases, J lost 5 bases, and 19 bases lay in between. Per germline, CDR1 SGHVS and CDR2 FQNEAQ. CDR3 sequence reads: CASSLTFTSSGETQYF. As DNA, the CDR3 is TGTGCCAGCAGCTTGACTTTCACCTCCTCAGGGGAGACCCAGTACTTC.

This sequence joins TRBV11-2 and TRBJ1-1; a weak D match, TRBD1 (6 bases). This CDR3 has 13 amino acids. Germline V gives CDR1 SGHAT, CDR2 FQNNGV. Trimming stripped 5 bases from V and 6 bases from J, with 13 bases between. CDR3 loop: CASSPQGPAEAFF. The CDR3 DNA is TGTGCCAGCAGCCCGCAGGGGCCAGCTGAAGCTTTCTTT.

The chain joins TRBV6-1 to TRBJ2-1; no firm D call. The V end was cut by 3 bases, the J end by 4 bases, with 13 bases between. The length of the CDR3 is 15 residues. CDR1 is MNHNS, CDR2 SASEGT, per germline. Here the CDR3 DNA reads TGTGCCAGCAGTGAGGTGGGCCAAAATTACAATGAGCAGTTCTTC. Its translation is CASSEVGQNYNEQFF.

V and J are TRBV28 and TRBJ1-4; 8 bases agree with TRBD1. Germline CDR1 reads MDHEN; CDR2 reads SYDVKM. The CDR3 runs to 15 residues. The trim removed 2 bases at V and 7 bases at J, leaving 6 bases unmatched. The CDR3 nucleotides read TGTGCCAGCAGTTTACTCGGACAGGGAGGTGAAAAACTGTTTTTT. Its protein product is CASSLLGQGGEKLFF.

The chain joins TRBV6-2 or TRBV6-3 to TRBJ1-2, with 7 bases fitting TRBD1. The CDR3 sequence is 17 residues long. The germline gives CDR1 MNHEY, CDR2 SVGEGT. V gave up 2 bases and J gave up 5 bases; unmatched junction bases: 14. The CDR3 DNA is TGTGCCAGCAGTTACCCCCGGGACAGAACACAGCCTTATGGCTACACCTTC. Translation gives CASSYPRDRTQPYGYTF.